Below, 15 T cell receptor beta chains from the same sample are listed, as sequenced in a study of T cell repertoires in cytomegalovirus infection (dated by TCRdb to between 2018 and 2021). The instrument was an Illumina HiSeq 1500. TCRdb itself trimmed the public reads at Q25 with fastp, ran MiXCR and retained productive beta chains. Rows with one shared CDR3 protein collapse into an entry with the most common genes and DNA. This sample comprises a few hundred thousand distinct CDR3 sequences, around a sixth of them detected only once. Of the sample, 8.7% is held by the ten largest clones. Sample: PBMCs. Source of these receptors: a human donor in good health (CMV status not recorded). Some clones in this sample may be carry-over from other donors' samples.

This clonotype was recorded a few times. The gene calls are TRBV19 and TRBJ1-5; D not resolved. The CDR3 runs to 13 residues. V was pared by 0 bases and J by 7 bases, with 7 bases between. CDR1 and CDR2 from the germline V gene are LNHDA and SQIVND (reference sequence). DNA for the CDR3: TGTGCCAGTAGTATAGATCCTGGGCAGCCCCAGCATTTT. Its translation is CASSIDPGQPQHF.

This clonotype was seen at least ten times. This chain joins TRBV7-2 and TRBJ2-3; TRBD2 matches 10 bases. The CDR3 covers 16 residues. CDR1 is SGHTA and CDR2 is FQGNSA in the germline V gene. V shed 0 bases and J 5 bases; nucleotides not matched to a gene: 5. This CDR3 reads CASSLAQRGGRDTQYF. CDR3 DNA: TGTGCCAGCAGCTTAGCCCAGCGGGGGGGGAGAGATACGCAGTATTTT.

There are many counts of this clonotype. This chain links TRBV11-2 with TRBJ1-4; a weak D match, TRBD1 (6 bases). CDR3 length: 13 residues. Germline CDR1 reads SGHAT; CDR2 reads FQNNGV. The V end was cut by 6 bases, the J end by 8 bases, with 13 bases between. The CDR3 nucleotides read TGTGCCAGCAGTCCCACAGGGTACGAAAAACTGTTTTTT. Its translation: CASSPTGYEKLFF. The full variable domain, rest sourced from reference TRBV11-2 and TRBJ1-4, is EAGVAQSPRYKIIEKRQSVAFWCNPISGHATLYWYQQILGQGPKLLIQFQNNGVVDDSQLPKDRFSAERLKGVDSTLKIQPAKLEDSAVYLCASSPTGYEKLFFGSGTQLSVL.

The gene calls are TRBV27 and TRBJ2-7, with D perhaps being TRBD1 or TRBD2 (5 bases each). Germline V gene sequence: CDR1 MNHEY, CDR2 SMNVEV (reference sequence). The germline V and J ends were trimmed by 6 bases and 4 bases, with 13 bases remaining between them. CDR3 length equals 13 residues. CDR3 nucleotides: TGTGCCAGCAGCAGGGACGGTGAATACGAGCAGTACTTC. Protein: CASSRDGEYEQYF.

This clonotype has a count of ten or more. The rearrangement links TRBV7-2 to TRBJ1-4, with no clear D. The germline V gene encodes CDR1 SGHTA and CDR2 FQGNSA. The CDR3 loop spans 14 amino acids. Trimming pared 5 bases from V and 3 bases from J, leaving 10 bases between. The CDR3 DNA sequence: TGTGCCAGCAGCCCCGGATCTCCTAATGAAAAACTGTTTTTT. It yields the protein CASSPGSPNEKLFF.

Written as DNA, the CDR3 is TGTGCCAGCAGTTTATTATCGCAGGGTGGCGGAAACACCATATATTTT. This translates into CASSLLSQGGGNTIYF. The V and J genes are TRBV28 and TRBJ1-3; D might be TRBD1 (5 bases). Germline CDR1 MDHEN, CDR2 SYDVKM. The length of the CDR3 is 16 residues. V lost 1 base, J lost 4 bases, and 14 bases lay in between. Filled out from reference TRBV28 and TRBJ1-3, the complete variable domain reads DVKVTQSSRYLVKRTGEKVFLECVQDMDHENMFWYRQDPGLGLRLIYFSYDVKMKEKGDIPEGYSVSREKKERFSLILESASTNQTSMYLCASSLLSQGGGNTIYFGEGSWLTVV.

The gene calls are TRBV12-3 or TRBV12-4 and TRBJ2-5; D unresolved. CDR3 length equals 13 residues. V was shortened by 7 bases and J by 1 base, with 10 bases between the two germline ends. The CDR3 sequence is CASTLPGQETQYF. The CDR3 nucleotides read TGTGCCAGCACCCTTCCGGGCCAAGAGACCCAGTACTTC.

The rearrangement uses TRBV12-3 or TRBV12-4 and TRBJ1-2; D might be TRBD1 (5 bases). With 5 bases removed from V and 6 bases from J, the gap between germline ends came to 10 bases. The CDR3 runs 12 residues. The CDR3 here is CASSDWGNGYTF. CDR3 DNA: TGTGCCAGCAGTGACTGGGGGAATGGCTACACCTTC.

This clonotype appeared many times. The CDR3 DNA reads TGTGCCAGCAGCTCCAATTTCGGCACCTACGAGCAGTACTTC. This codes for CASSSNFGTYEQYF. This chain uses TRBV7-2 with TRBJ2-7; D is unresolved. Trimming pared 4 bases from V and 2 bases from J, leaving 12 bases between. Germline lookup yields CDR1 SGHTA and CDR2 FQGNSA. The CDR3 spans 14 residues.

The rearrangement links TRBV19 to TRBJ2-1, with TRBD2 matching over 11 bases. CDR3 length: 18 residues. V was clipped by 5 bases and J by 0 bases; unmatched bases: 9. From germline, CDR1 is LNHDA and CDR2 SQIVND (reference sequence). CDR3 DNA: TGTGCCAGTAGTTTCCTAGCGGGGGGATTGAGCTCCTACAATGAGCAGTTCTTC. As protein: CASSFLAGGLSSYNEQFF.

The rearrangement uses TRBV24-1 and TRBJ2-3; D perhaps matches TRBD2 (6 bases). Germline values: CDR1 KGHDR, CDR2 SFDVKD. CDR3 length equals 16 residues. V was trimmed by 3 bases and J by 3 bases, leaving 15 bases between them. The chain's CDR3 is CATSDPGGARTDTQYF. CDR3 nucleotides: TGTGCCACCAGTGATCCCGGCGGGGCCCGGACAGATACGCAGTATTTT.

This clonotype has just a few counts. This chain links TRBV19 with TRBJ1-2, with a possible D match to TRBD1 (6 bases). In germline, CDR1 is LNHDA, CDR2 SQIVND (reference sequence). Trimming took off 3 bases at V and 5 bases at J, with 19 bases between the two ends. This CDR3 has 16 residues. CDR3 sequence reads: CASSITGSGPQYGYTF. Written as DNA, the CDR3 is TGTGCCAGTAGTATTACAGGGAGCGGGCCTCAATATGGCTACACCTTC.

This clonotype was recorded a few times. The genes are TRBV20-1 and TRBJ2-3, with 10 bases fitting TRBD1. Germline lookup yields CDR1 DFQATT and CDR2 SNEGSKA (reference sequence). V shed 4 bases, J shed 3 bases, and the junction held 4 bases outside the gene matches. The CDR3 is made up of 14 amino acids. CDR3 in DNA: TGCAGTGCTACCGAGGGACAGGGGACAGATACGCAGTATTTT. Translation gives CSATEGQGTDTQYF.

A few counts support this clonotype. The CDR3: CASRPASGSITGTGELFF. The CDR3 bases are TGTGCCAGTCGGCCGGCTAGCGGCTCCATAACGGGGACCGGGGAGCTGTTTTTT. The chain joins TRBV19 to TRBJ2-2; 7 bases fit TRBD2. The germline gives CDR1 LNHDA, CDR2 SQIVND (reference sequence). V was clipped by 8 bases and J by 5 bases; unmatched bases: 20. The CDR3 covers 18 residues. Full variable domain (remainder filled in from reference TRBV19 and TRBJ2-2): DGGITQSPKYLFRKEGQNVTLSCEQNLNHDAMYWYRQDPGQGLRLIYYSQIVNDFQKGDIAEGYSVSREKKESFPLTVTSAQKNPTAFYLCASRPASGSITGTGELFFGEGSRLTVL.

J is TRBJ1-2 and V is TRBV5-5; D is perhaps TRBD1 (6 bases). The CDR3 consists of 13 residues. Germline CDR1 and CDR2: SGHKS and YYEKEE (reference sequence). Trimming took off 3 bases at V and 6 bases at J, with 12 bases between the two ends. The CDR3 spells CASSSHAGDGYTF. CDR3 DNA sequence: TGTGCCAGCAGCTCTCACGCAGGGGATGGCTACACCTTC.